These 20 T cell receptor beta chains came from one sample sequenced in a study of immune evolution from preneoplasia to lung adenocarcinoma (dated by TCRdb to the early 2020s). Libraries were prepared through the immunoSEQ multiplex PCR assay. Imported from immuneACCESS, the table was reduced by TCRdb to in-frame sequences with V and J called. These copies leave out some clones; in studies compared against another copy, an unresolved V gene accounts for under half, and the cause of the remainder is not known. Across this sample there are some 6,200 clones, with around 78% seen only once. The ten largest clones take up roughly 8% of the sample. Sequencing was performed on FFPE lung adenocarcinoma in situ tissue. Sample cell subset or site, as interpreted from the label and publication: preinvasive adenocarcinoma in situ (AIS). The origin of the receptors is an older donor with lung adenocarcinoma.

The rearrangement uses TRBV7-6 and TRBJ1-5; the D is unclear. Trimming took off 6 bases at V and 4 bases at J, with 10 bases between the two ends. This CDR3 spans 13 amino acids. Germline values: CDR1 SGHVS, CDR2 FNYEAQ. CDR3 DNA sequence: TGTGCCAGCAGTCCCAGGCCGAATCAGCCCCAGCATTTT. It yields the protein CASSPRPNQPQHF.

The gene calls are TRBV28 and TRBJ2-5; weak D call: TRBD1 (6 bases). Germline V gives CDR1 MDHEN, CDR2 SYDVKM. V lost 4 bases, J lost 2 bases, and 11 bases lay in between. This CDR3 is 14 amino acids long. CDR3 sequence: CASSSTGNQETQYF. In DNA form, the CDR3 reads TGTGCCAGCAGTTCCACAGGGAATCAAGAGACCCAGTACTTC.

The V gene is TRBV7-8, the J gene TRBJ1-2, with a weak D call TRBD1 (5 bases). This CDR3 region has 15 residues. V lost 5 bases and J 6 bases, leaving 19 bases between the germline ends. CDR1 is SGHVS and CDR2 is FQNEAQ in the germline V gene. The CDR3 bases are TGTGCCAGCAGCCTCGCCCAGGGAGTAAAGAATGGCTACACCTTC. Its protein is CASSLAQGVKNGYTF.

The genes are TRBV10-3 and TRBJ1-2, with no clear D. Germline CDR1 is ENHRY and CDR2 is SYGVKD. CDR3 length equals 16 residues. V dropped 2 bases and J dropped 4 bases, with 17 bases sitting between them. Here the CDR3 DNA reads TGTGCCATCAGTGAGGGACTAGTAGACTTGGGCTATGGCTACACCTTC. This encodes CAISEGLVDLGYGYTF.

This clone has a single count. The chain couples TRBV6-1 to TRBJ1-5; 7 nucleotides match TRBD1. The ends lost 4 bases at V and 1 base at J; junction bases unmatched: 7. This CDR3 region has 16 residues. CDR1 MNHNS and CDR2 SASEGT come from the germline V gene. The CDR3 region has the DNA TGTGCCAGCAGTGCACGAGACAGGGACAGCAATCAGCCCCAGCATTTT. The encoded protein is CASSARDRDSNQPQHF.

J is TRBJ2-1 and V is TRBV25-1, with TRBD1 identical over 10 bases. The germline gives CDR1 MGHDK, CDR2 SYGVNS. The CDR3 has 17 residues. Trimming at V came to 5 bases and at J to 0 bases, leaving 7 bases not matched to a gene. CDR3 nucleotides: TGTGCCAGCAGTTGGGCGGGACAGGGGAGCTCCTACAATGAGCAGTTCTTC. Translation gives CASSWAGQGSSYNEQFF.

The chain joins TRBV18 to TRBJ2-1; the match to TRBD1 covers 9 bases. This CDR3 spans 16 amino acids. V gave up 0 bases and J gave up 4 bases; unmatched junction bases: 4. The germline V gene encodes CDR1 KGHSH and CDR2 LQKENI. The CDR3 region has the DNA TGTGCCAGCTCACCACCATCGGGACAGGGTTACAATGAGCAGTTCTTC. This translates into CASSPPSGQGYNEQFF.

The chain recombines TRBV7-3 with TRBJ2-7, with D unresolved. Trimming took off 5 bases at V and 0 bases at J, with 8 bases between the two ends. The CDR3 consists of 13 residues. Germline assignment: CDR1 SGHTA and CDR2 FQGTGA. CDR3 loop: CASSVDTSYEQYF. The CDR3 DNA follows: TGTGCCAGCAGCGTAGACACCTCCTACGAGCAGTACTTC.

The gene calls are TRBV29-1 and TRBJ2-2, with D possibly being TRBD1 (5 bases). The CDR3 runs 13 residues. V dropped 6 bases and J dropped 5 bases, with 13 bases sitting between them. Germline V gene lookup returns CDR1 SQVTM and CDR2 ANQGSEA. The CDR3 coding sequence is TGCAGCGTGACCGCTCCAGGGACCGGGGAGCTGTTTTTT. It codes for CSVTAPGTGELFF.

This clone has a single count. V usage is TRBV19 and J usage is TRBJ2-1, with 11 bases aligning to TRBD2. Germline V gene data show CDR1 as LNHDA and CDR2 as SQIVND (reference sequence). The CDR3 covers 14 residues. V was clipped by 7 bases and J by 10 bases; unmatched bases: 9. CDR3 region: CASTHSGGAGEQFF. CDR3 bases: TGTGCCAGTACCCATAGCGGGGGGGCCGGGGAGCAGTTCTTC.

This chain's CDR3 is CASSRGPPRHEQYF. DNA for the CDR3: TGTGCCAGTAGTAGGGGACCGCCTAGACACGAGCAGTACTTC. The V and J genes are TRBV19 and TRBJ2-7; perhaps D is TRBD1 or TRBD2 (5 bases each). Deletions cut 4 bases from V and 5 bases from J, with 15 bases between. The CDR3 length is 14 residues. From germline, CDR1 is LNHDA and CDR2 SQIVND (reference sequence).

The V and J genes are TRBV6-6 and TRBJ2-3; 7 positions match TRBD1. The CDR3 extends over 14 amino acids. J lost 3 bases, V lost 2 bases, and 2 bases had no gene match. The V gene's germline CDR1 is MNHNY and CDR2 SVGAGI (reference sequence). CDR3 amino acids: CASSYTGETDTQYF. Here the CDR3 DNA reads TGTGCCAGCAGTTACACAGGGGAGACAGATACGCAGTATTTT.

The chain has TRBV7-9 and TRBJ1-4, with TRBD1 identical over 10 bases. The CDR3 sequence is 18 residues long. The germline gives CDR1 SEHNR, CDR2 FQNEAQ (reference sequence). V dropped 5 bases and J dropped 3; count of bases not matched to a gene: 12. In DNA form, the CDR3 reads TGTGCCAGCAGCAGCCGGACAGGGGGAGGCCTCCCTAATGAAAAACTGTTTTTT. Translated, it gives CASSSRTGGGLPNEKLFF.

This clone was recorded once. The V call is TRBV5-1, the J call TRBJ1-1, with no clear D. The V and J ends lost 2 bases and 1 base respectively, with 9 bases between them. The CDR3 is 14 residues long. The germline gives CDR1 SGHRS, CDR2 YFSETQ. CDR3 residues: CASSFGVGNTEAFF. The CDR3 DNA is TGCGCCAGCAGCTTCGGGGTAGGGAACACTGAAGCTTTCTTT.

The chain links TRBV18 to TRBJ2-7, with D unclear. The length of the CDR3 is 13 residues. The V and J ends lost 0 bases and 3 bases respectively, with 6 bases between them. In germline, CDR1 is KGHSH, CDR2 LQKENI. This CDR3 reads CASSPPLDYEQYF. Written as DNA, the CDR3 is TGTGCCAGCTCACCACCTTTAGACTACGAGCAGTACTTC. The variable domain in full, with the rest retrieved from reference TRBV18 and TRBJ2-7, is NAGVMQNPRHLVRRRGQEARLRCSPMKGHSHVYWYRQLPEEGLKFMVYLQKENIIDESGMPKERFSAEFPKEGPSILRIQQVVRGDSAAYFCASSPPLDYEQYFGPGTRLTVT.

The genes are TRBV6-4 and TRBJ2-1; 12 nucleotides agree with TRBD1. Trimming at V came to 3 bases and at J to 5 bases, leaving 2 bases not matched to a gene. This CDR3 has 15 residues. Germline CDR1 and CDR2: MRHNA and SNTAGT. The CDR3 bases are TGTGCCAGCAGTGAGGGACAGGGGGCACACAATGAGCAGTTCTTC. Its protein product is CASSEGQGAHNEQFF.

V gene TRBV6-6 combines with J gene TRBJ2-3; 9 nucleotides agree with TRBD2. The J segment lost 5 bases and the V segment lost 2 bases, leaving 5 bases of the junction unmatched. This CDR3 has 15 amino acids. The germline V gene encodes CDR1 MNHNY and CDR2 SVGAGI (reference sequence). In DNA form, the CDR3 reads TGTGCCAGCAGTTACACGCGGGGGGGTATAGATACGCAGTATTTT. It codes for CASSYTRGGIDTQYF.

This clone occurred once. This sequence joins TRBV7-9 and TRBJ1-1; maybe TRBD1 (6 bases). Germline assignment: CDR1 SEHNR and CDR2 FQNEAQ (reference sequence). The V and J ends lost 5 bases and 0 bases respectively, with 10 bases between them. This CDR3 is built from 14 residues. The CDR3 is CASSRAGVNTEAFF. The CDR3 region has the DNA TGTGCCAGCAGCCGGGCAGGGGTGAACACTGAAGCTTTCTTT.

This clone is categorized as medium-sized (0.01 to 0.1%). V and J are TRBV11-1 and TRBJ2-7; a possible D gene is TRBD1 (5 bases). The germline CDR1 and CDR2 sequences are SGHAT and FQDESV (reference sequence). This CDR3 region has 12 residues. V was pared by 4 bases and J by 8 bases, with 12 bases between. In nucleotides, the CDR3 is TGTGCCAGCAGCTACCCAGACAGCCAGCAGTACTTC. Encoded protein: CASSYPDSQQYF.

Relative to its sample, this clone is large (0.1 to 1%). The genes are TRBV7-9 and TRBJ1-1, with a possible D match to TRBD1 (6 bases). CDR3 size: 12 residues. V was shortened by 7 bases and J by 5 bases, with 11 bases between the two germline ends. The germline V gene has CDR1 SEHNR and CDR2 FQNEAQ (reference sequence). The DNA of the CDR3 is TGTGCCAGCAAGGGGGGGTGGACTGAAGCTTTCTTT. Translation: CASKGGWTEAFF.